This T cell receptor (beta chain) was retrieved from a study of T cell responses to AZD1222 COVID-19 vaccine. At the level of the study: Recipients boosted at about 4 weeks or about 12 weeks are pooled.

The germline gives CDR1 KGHDR, CDR2 SFDVKD. Trimming took 5 bases from V and 8 from J; bases not matched to a gene: 4. The CDR3 contains 13 residues. About this clone: Antigen specificity is unknown.

Study-wide findings and caveats: At study baseline, merely roughly 6 AZD1222 recipients were seropositive. A rise in Spike-specific TCR breadth and depth followed two AZD1222 doses. A mostly white British donor set with more females was recruited, and clonal diversity was possibly underestimated.

Clones were read by immunoSEQ multiplex PCR, and TCRdb kept only the in-frame ones, dropping some. The table records over 100,000 clones, more than 85% of them present only once. The clonotype was recovered from an adult in good health. The sample in question was peripheral blood, obtained on day 0 of AZD1222 vaccination. J is TRBJ1-5 and V is TRBV24-1; 8 bases line up with TRBD1. CDR3 coding DNA: TGTGCCACCAGTGTGGGACAGGAAAAGCCCCAGCATTTT. Its protein product is CATSVGQEKPQHF.